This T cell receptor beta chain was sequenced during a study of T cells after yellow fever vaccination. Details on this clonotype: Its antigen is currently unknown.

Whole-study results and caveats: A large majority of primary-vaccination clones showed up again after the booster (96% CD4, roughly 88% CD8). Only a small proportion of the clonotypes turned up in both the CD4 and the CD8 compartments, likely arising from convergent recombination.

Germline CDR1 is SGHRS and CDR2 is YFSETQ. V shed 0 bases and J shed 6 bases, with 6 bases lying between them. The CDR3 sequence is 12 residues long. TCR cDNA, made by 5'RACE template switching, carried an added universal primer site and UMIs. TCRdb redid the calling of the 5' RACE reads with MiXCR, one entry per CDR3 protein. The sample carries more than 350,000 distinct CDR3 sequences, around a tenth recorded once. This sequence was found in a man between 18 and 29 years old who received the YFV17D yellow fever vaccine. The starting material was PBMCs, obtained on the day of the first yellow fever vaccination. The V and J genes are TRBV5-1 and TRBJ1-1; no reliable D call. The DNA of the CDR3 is TGCGCCAGCAGCTTGGACGTCGCTGAAGCTTTCTTT. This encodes CASSLDVAEAFF. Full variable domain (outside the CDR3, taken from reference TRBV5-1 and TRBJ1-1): KAGVTQTPRYLIKTRGQQVTLSCSPISGHRSVSWYQQTPGQGLQFLFEYFSETQRNKGNFPGRFSGRQFSNSRSEMNVSTLELGDSALYLCASSLDVAEAFFGQGTRLTVV.